The present entry profiles one T cell receptor beta chain with its context. This record comes from a study of control samples from healthy donors and cancer patients. V lost 0 bases and J lost 5, with 8 bases in between. Germline values: CDR1 MNHEY, CDR2 SVGEGT. The CDR3 extends over 13 amino acids. The table came from immunoSEQ multiplex PCR; TCRdb's copy has only in-frame clones and leaves some out. Among approximately 100,000 clones listed, approximately 86% were seen once. V and J are TRBV6-2 or TRBV6-3 and TRBJ2-7, with D perhaps matching TRBD1 (6 bases). Sequenced: blood. The origin of this receptor is a man aged 25 to 40 in good health. In nucleotides, the CDR3 is TGTGCCAGCAGTTACTCACAGGGAAACGAGCAGTACTTC. It yields the protein CASSYSQGNEQYF.